The T cell receptor (gamma chain) described here comes from a study of Vδ1+ human thymocytes. Overall study results and limits: Thymic TRG and TRD repertoires appeared highly polyclonal. TRG sequences recurred across donors, whereas TRD sequences stayed essentially private. Thymic delta-chain repertoires held around 20% Vdelta2 sequences and few Vdelta3, despite high sort purity. Bulk data may be misread because of unexpected Vdelta2 sequences.

The template was reverse-transcribed extracted RNA. Multiplex PCR used pooled V-gene forward primers and a constant-region reverse primer to amplify CDR3s. TCRdb made new clone calls on the multiplex PCR reads using CATT. Among 35,000 or so gamma-chain clones listed, roughly a fifth were seen once. The length of the CDR3 is 14 residues. With 0 bases clipped from V and 13 bases from J, the junction kept 15 bases outside the gene matches. CDR1 and CDR2 (germline): VTNTFY, YDVSTARD (reference sequence). Sorted Vdelta1+ thymocytes were about 97% to 99.6% pure. Notes on this clone: What it binds is not known.

The specimen sequenced was Vdelta1+ gamma-delta thymocytes from the thymus. Sample subset: FACS-sorted CD3+ TCRalphabeta- TCRVdelta1+ TCRVdelta2- thymocytes. The source of this sequence is a girl in the first two years of life who had congenital heart surgery. The V gene is TRGV3, the J gene TRGJ1 or TRGJ2. The CDR3 sequence is CATWDRPCDSTKLF. CDR3 nucleotides: TGTGCCACCTGGGACAGGCCTTGCGACTCGACAAAACTCTTT.